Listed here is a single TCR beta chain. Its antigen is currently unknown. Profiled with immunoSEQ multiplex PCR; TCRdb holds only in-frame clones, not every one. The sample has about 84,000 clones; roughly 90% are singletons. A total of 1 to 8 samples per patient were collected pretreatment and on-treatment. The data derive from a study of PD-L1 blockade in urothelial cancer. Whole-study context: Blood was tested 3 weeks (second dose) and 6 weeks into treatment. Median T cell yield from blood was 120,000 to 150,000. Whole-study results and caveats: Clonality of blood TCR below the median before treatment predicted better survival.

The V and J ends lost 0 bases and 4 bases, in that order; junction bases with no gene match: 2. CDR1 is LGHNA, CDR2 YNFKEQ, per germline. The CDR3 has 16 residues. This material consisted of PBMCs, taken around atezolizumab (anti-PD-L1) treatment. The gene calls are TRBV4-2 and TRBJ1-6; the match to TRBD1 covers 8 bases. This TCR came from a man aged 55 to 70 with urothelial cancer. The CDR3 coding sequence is TGTGCCAGCAGCCAAGAGTGGACAGGGTATAATTCACCCCTCCACTTT. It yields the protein CASSQEWTGYNSPLHF.